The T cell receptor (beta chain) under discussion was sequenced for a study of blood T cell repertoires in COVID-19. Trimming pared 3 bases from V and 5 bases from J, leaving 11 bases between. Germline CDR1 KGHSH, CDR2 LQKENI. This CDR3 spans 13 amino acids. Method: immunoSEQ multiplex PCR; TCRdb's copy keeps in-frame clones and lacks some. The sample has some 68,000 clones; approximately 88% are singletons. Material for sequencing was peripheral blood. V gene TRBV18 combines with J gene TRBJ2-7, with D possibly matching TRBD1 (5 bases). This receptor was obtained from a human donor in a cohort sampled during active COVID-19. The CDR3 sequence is CASSPGLSDEQYF. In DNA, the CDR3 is TGTGCCAGCTCACCGGGGCTATCGGACGAGCAGTACTTC. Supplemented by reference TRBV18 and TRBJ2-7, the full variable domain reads NAGVMQNPRHLVRRRGQEARLRCSPMKGHSHVYWYRQLPEEGLKFMVYLQKENIIDESGMPKERFSAEFPKEGPSILRIQQVVRGDSAAYFCASSPGLSDEQYFGPGTRLTVT.